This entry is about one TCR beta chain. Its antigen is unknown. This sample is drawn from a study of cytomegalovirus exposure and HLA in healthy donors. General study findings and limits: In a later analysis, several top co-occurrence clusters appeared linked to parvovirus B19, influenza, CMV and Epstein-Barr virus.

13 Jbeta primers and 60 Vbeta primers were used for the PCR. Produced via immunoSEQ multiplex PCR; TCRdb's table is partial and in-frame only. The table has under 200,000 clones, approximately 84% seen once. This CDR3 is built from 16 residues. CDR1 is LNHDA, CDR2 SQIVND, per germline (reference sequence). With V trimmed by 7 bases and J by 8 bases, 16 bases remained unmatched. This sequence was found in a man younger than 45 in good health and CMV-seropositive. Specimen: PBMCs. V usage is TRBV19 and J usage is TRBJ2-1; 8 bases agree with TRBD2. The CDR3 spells CASTKPGRASVDEQFF. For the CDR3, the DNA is TGTGCCAGTACCAAACCCGGGAGGGCCTCAGTCGATGAGCAGTTCTTC.